The 2 T cell receptor beta chains in this list originate from one sample, sequenced in a study of cytomegalovirus exposure and HLA in healthy donors. The PCR ran on 60 Vbeta and 13 Jbeta primers. Here immunoSEQ multiplex PCR was the method, and the copy in TCRdb shows in-frame clones only, minus some. The table records 93,000 or so clones, 76% of them present only once. Sequenced: PBMCs. These TCRs come from a woman aged 18-29 years in good health and CMV-seropositive.

The rearrangement links TRBV5-6 to TRBJ1-3; D is unclear. V dropped 0 bases and J dropped 4 bases, with 11 bases sitting between them. The germline V gene encodes CDR1 SGHDT and CDR2 YYEEEE. CDR3 size: 15 residues. The CDR3 region has the DNA TGTGCCAGCAGCTTGGCCCCGGGGTTCGGAAACACCATATATTTT. Translation: CASSLAPGFGNTIYF.

The CDR3 bases are TGTGCCAGTAAAAACCGGGACAGGCTTTATTCACCCCTCCACTTT. This encodes CASKNRDRLYSPLHF. The chain joins TRBV19 to TRBJ1-6; 8 positions match TRBD1. The germline CDR1 and CDR2 sequences are LNHDA and SQIVND (reference sequence). J was trimmed by 8 bases and V by 7 bases; bases with no gene match: 10. The CDR3 has 15 residues.